This T cell receptor (beta chain) is drawn from a study of cytomegalovirus exposure and HLA in healthy donors. Study summary: Prior work identified more than 90 million unique TCR beta sequences in approximately 200 million T cells. General study findings and limits: It has been reported that TCR beta sequences accurately predicted the HLA-A and HLA-B alleles of most subjects. Accounts indicate the classifier identified cytomegalovirus status with strong specificity and sensitivity.

The germline CDR1 and CDR2 sequences are LNHDA and SQIVND (reference sequence). With 5 bases clipped from V and 0 bases from J, the junction kept 5 bases outside the gene matches. The CDR3 sequence is 15 residues long. PCR was performed using 60 Vbeta and 13 Jbeta primers. The assay was immunoSEQ multiplex PCR, and TCRdb's table has in-frame clones only and misses some. The table records 120,000 to 150,000 clones, roughly four fifths of them present only once. For this clone: Antigen specificity is unknown.

The rearrangement uses TRBV19 and TRBJ2-3, with 7 positions matching TRBD2. The sequenced material came from PBMCs. The clonotype originates from a male donor in good health and CMV-seronegative. CDR3 amino acids: CASSSLSGSTDTQYF. The CDR3, as DNA: TGTGCCAGTAGTTCTCTTAGCGGGAGCACAGATACGCAGTATTTT.